The 29 T cell receptor beta chains in this list originate from one sample, sequenced in a study of cytomegalovirus exposure and HLA in healthy donors. Vbeta (60) and Jbeta (13) primers were used in the PCR. Assay used: immunoSEQ multiplex PCR; TCRdb lists only in-frame clones, some missing. The table includes approximately 97,000 clones, around 72% detected once. What was sequenced was PBMCs. These receptors all come from a man aged 35 to 55 in good health and CMV-seronegative.

The V gene is TRBV11-2, the J gene TRBJ1-1; TRBD1 matches 9 bases. The V and J ends lost 5 bases and 2 bases, in that order; junction bases with no gene match: 12. The CDR3 has 17 amino acids. The germline CDR1 and CDR2 sequences are SGHAT and FQNNGV. The CDR3 here is CASSVSQGAIINTEAFF. The DNA for the CDR3 is TGTGCCAGCAGCGTCTCACAGGGGGCGATTATTAACACTGAAGCTTTCTTT.

The chain couples TRBV28 to TRBJ1-5, with 7 bases fitting TRBD1. In germline, CDR1 is MDHEN, CDR2 SYDVKM. The length of the CDR3 is 12 residues. V lost 10 bases to trimming and J lost 4 bases; unmatched junction nucleotides: 4. For the CDR3, the DNA is TGTGCCACTAACAGGGGAAATCAGCCCCAGCATTTT. Its protein is CATNRGNQPQHF.

The chain links TRBV7-2 to TRBJ2-2; 11 bases are shared with TRBD2. This CDR3 has 16 amino acids. J lost 10 bases, V lost 4 bases, and 11 bases had no gene match. Germline V gives CDR1 SGHTA, CDR2 FQGNSA. CDR3 sequence reads: CASSYSSGGPVVELFF. The CDR3 DNA follows: TGTGCCAGCAGCTATTCTAGCGGGGGGCCCGTTGTGGAGCTGTTTTTT.

This clone showed up just a few times. The chain uses TRBV5-4 and TRBJ2-4; 10 positions match TRBD1. This CDR3 is 15 amino acids long. Germline CDR1 reads SGHNT; CDR2 reads YYREEE (reference sequence). Germline trimming cut 4 bases from V and 7 bases from J; bases unmatched to any gene: 8. Written as DNA, the CDR3 is TGTGCCAGCAGCGCCCGGGACAGGGGAGTGAACATTCAGTACTTC. Translated, it gives CASSARDRGVNIQYF.

This clone was found a few times. The chain carries TRBV7-2 and TRBJ1-1, with D uncertain. The CDR3 has 14 amino acids. The ends were cut back, 2 bases at V and 10 bases at J, with 17 bases in the middle. Germline values: CDR1 SGHTA, CDR2 FQGNSA. This CDR3 is CASSLTSITLGAFF. CDR3 nucleotides: TGTGCCAGCAGCTTAACTAGTATAACACTGGGAGCTTTCTTT. Drawing the rest from reference TRBV7-2 and TRBJ1-1, the complete variable domain is GAGVSQSPSNKVTEKGKDVELRCDPISGHTALYWYRQSLGQGLEFLIYFQGNSAPDKSGLPSDRFSAERTGGSVSTLTIQRTQQEDSAVYLCASSLTSITLGAFFGQGTRLTVV.

J is TRBJ2-3 and V is TRBV13; 8 nucleotides align to TRBD2. J lost 2 bases, V lost 5 bases, and 6 bases had no gene match. The CDR3 has 15 residues. From germline, CDR1 is PRHDT and CDR2 FYEKMQ (reference sequence). The CDR3 loop is CASSPPGGDTDTQYF. CDR3 coding DNA: TGTGCCAGCAGCCCCCCCGGGGGGGACACAGATACGCAGTATTTT.

The chain combines TRBV5-1 with TRBJ2-2; no clear D gene. V dropped 2 bases and J dropped 6 bases, with 14 bases sitting between them. The CDR3 is 15 residues long. Germline CDR1 is SGHRS and CDR2 is YFSETQ. CDR3 loop: CASSFAQMWPGELFF. DNA for the CDR3: TGCGCCAGCAGCTTCGCACAGATGTGGCCCGGGGAGCTGTTTTTT.

The rearrangement links TRBV7-2 to TRBJ2-1, with 7 bases identical to TRBD1. Losses at the gene ends were 1 base for V and 4 bases for J; bases not matched to a gene: 4. CDR1 and CDR2 from the germline V gene are SGHTA and FQGNSA. The CDR3 totals 15 residues. This chain's CDR3 is CASSLEGARYNEQFF. DNA of the CDR3: TGTGCCAGCAGCTTAGAGGGGGCGCGGTACAATGAGCAGTTCTTC. Full variable domain (rest looked up from reference TRBV7-2 and TRBJ2-1): GAGVSQSPSNKVTEKGKDVELRCDPISGHTALYWYRQSLGQGLEFLIYFQGNSAPDKSGLPSDRFSAERTGGSVSTLTIQRTQQEDSAVYLCASSLEGARYNEQFFGPGTRLTVL.

This rearrangement joins TRBV6-1 to TRBJ1-2; 9 nucleotides line up with TRBD1. Germline assignment: CDR1 MNHNS and CDR2 SASEGT. CDR3 length equals 15 residues. V was clipped by 4 bases and J by 4 bases; unmatched bases: 7. CDR3 in DNA: TGTGCCAGCAGTGTAGCTACAGGGGGCAGCTATGGCTACACCTTC. Its protein product is CASSVATGGSYGYTF.

This clone is a singleton in its sample. The chain employs TRBV29-1 and TRBJ2-1; the D gene is possibly TRBD2 (6 bases). V was shortened by 5 bases and J by 10 bases, with 18 bases between the two germline ends. CDR1 and CDR2 (germline): SQVTM, ANQGSEA. The CDR3 loop spans 13 amino acids. The CDR3 DNA follows: TGCAGCGTTAACCCAAGGGGAGGAGGAGAGCAGTTCTTC. It is translated as CSVNPRGGGEQFF.

The chain uses TRBV4-1 and TRBJ1-1, with no clear D. The germline V gene encodes CDR1 MGHRA and CDR2 YSYEKL. V was trimmed by 1 base and J by 4 bases, leaving 16 bases between them. The CDR3 runs 16 residues. The CDR3 DNA follows: TGCGCCAGCAGCCAAGTCCCTACAGTCCAGGTCACTGAAGCTTTCTTT. Translating it yields CASSQVPTVQVTEAFF.

Remarks on this clone: Other DNA sequences of this sample code for an identical CDR3. This rearrangement joins TRBV5-1 to TRBJ2-7, with 8 bases lining up with TRBD1. From germline, CDR1 is SGHRS and CDR2 YFSETQ. V was clipped by 4 bases and J by 2 bases; unmatched bases: 2. The CDR3 is 13 residues long. In nucleotides, the CDR3 is TGCGCCAGCAGCGGGACAGGCCCCTACGAGCAGTACTTC. Translation: CASSGTGPYEQYF.

This sequence joins TRBV18 and TRBJ2-3; 8 bases map to TRBD1. Per the germline V gene, CDR1 is KGHSH and CDR2 is LQKENI. The CDR3 is 15 residues long. V was pared by 3 bases and J by 3 bases, with 5 bases of the junction left unmatched. The CDR3 reads CASSPTGQATDTQYF. DNA for the CDR3: TGTGCCAGCTCACCTACGGGACAGGCAACAGATACGCAGTATTTT.

V usage is TRBV9 and J usage is TRBJ1-2; 9 positions match TRBD1. The J segment lost 4 bases and the V segment lost 5 bases, leaving 15 bases of the junction unmatched. This CDR3 spans 17 amino acids. CDR1 is SGDLS, CDR2 YYNGEE, per germline. CDR3 sequence reads: CASRRPGTGRLGYGYTF. DNA for the CDR3: TGTGCCAGCAGGCGTCCCGGGACAGGGCGGTTGGGCTATGGCTACACCTTC.

This rearrangement joins TRBV6-1 to TRBJ2-3, with 8 bases lining up with TRBD2. The CDR3 runs to 14 residues. The trim removed 8 bases at V and 1 base at J, leaving 5 bases unmatched. Germline CDR1 reads MNHNS; CDR2 reads SASEGT. CDR3 coding DNA: TGTGCCAGCCAAGCGGGGGTTCGCACAGATACGCAGTATTTT. It encodes CASQAGVRTDTQYF.

This clone was picked up one time. The genes are TRBV2 and TRBJ2-7; tentative D call: TRBD1 (5 bases). Trimming stripped 6 bases from V and 1 base from J, with 10 bases between. From germline, CDR1 is SNHLY and CDR2 FYNNEI. The CDR3 has 13 amino acids. The CDR3 reads CASSQDISYEQYF. In DNA, the CDR3 is TGTGCCAGCAGCCAGGACATTTCCTACGAGCAGTACTTC.

The chain couples TRBV11-2 to TRBJ2-7; no definite D call. The CDR3 sequence is 11 residues long. V was trimmed by 6 bases and J by 4 bases, leaving 7 bases between them. The germline CDR1 and CDR2 sequences are SGHAT and FQNNGV. In DNA, the CDR3 is TGTGCCAGCAGTTCCGCGTACGAGCAGTACTTC. This translates into CASSSAYEQYF.

This rearrangement joins TRBV12-5 to TRBJ1-1; no firm D call. The CDR3 has 15 residues. Trimming cost V 3 bases and J 5 bases, with 16 bases left between them. From germline, CDR1 is LGHNT and CDR2 FRNRAP. CDR3: CASGFGGFGITEAFF. CDR3 nucleotides: TGTGCTAGTGGTTTCGGAGGATTTGGGATAACTGAAGCTTTCTTT.

The chain is built from TRBV2 and TRBJ2-7, with TRBD1 identical over 10 bases. CDR1 and CDR2 from the germline V gene are SNHLY and FYNNEI. The CDR3 is made up of 14 amino acids. With V trimmed by 6 bases and J by 3 bases, 5 bases remained unmatched. CDR3: CASRRQGAIYEQYF. CDR3 nucleotides: TGTGCCAGCAGACGACAGGGGGCAATCTACGAGCAGTACTTC. The full variable domain, rest sourced from reference TRBV2 and TRBJ2-7, is EPEVTQTPSHQVTQMGQEVILRCVPISNHLYFYWYRQILGQKVEFLVSFYNNEISEKSEIFDDQFSVERPDGSNFTLKIRSTKLEDSAMYFCASRRQGAIYEQYFGPGTRLTVT.

A single count supports this clone. The chain is built from TRBV10-1 and TRBJ2-1, with TRBD1 identical over 9 bases. The V gene's germline CDR1 is WNHNN and CDR2 SYGVQD (reference sequence). The CDR3 contains 13 residues. The J segment lost 9 bases and the V segment lost 7 bases, leaving 7 bases of the junction unmatched. The chain's CDR3 is CASKGTGLGEQFF. The CDR3 DNA is TGCGCCAGCAAGGGGACAGGGTTGGGTGAGCAGTTCTTC.

This chain connects TRBV18 to TRBJ2-1; TRBD2 matches 10 bases. The germline CDR1 and CDR2 sequences are KGHSH and LQKENI. The CDR3 consists of 15 residues. V was pared by 2 bases and J by 7 bases, with 5 bases of the junction left unmatched. CDR3 in DNA: TGTGCCAGCTCACCAGGGCTAGCGGGGGTAAATGAGCAGTTCTTC. It translates to CASSPGLAGVNEQFF.

The V and J genes are TRBV7-2 and TRBJ1-6, with TRBD1 matching 7 bases. V dropped 0 bases and J dropped 6; count of bases not matched to a gene: 5. The CDR3 consists of 16 residues. The germline V gene has CDR1 SGHTA and CDR2 FQGNSA. The CDR3 protein is CASSLAAGGINSPLHF. The CDR3 DNA reads TGTGCCAGCAGCTTAGCGGCAGGGGGAATTAATTCACCCCTCCACTTT.

The chain combines TRBV4-1 with TRBJ1-1; 8 bases fit TRBD1. CDR1 and CDR2 (germline): MGHRA, YSYEKL. The CDR3 extends over 15 amino acids. With V trimmed by 6 bases and J by 2 bases, 8 bases remained unmatched. The CDR3 coding sequence is TGCGCCAGCAGTCGGACAGGGACATCCAACACTGAAGCTTTCTTT. Protein: CASSRTGTSNTEAFF.

CDR3 in amino acids: CASSQGQGQSSGANVLTF. DNA for the CDR3: TGTGCCAGTAGCCAAGGGCAGGGGCAGAGCTCTGGGGCCAACGTCCTGACTTTC. The V call is TRBV19, the J call TRBJ2-6, with a possible D match to TRBD1 (6 bases). V was cut by 6 bases and J by 0 bases, with 18 bases left in between. The CDR3 extends over 18 amino acids. The germline V gene encodes CDR1 LNHDA and CDR2 SQIVND (reference sequence).

The chain uses TRBV12-5 and TRBJ1-1; D is ambiguous. This CDR3 is built from 12 residues. The V end lost 7 bases, the J end lost 1 base, and 7 bases lay between the germline ends. Germline CDR1 LGHNT, CDR2 FRNRAP. Written as DNA, the CDR3 is TGTGCTAGTGAGGGAGAGAACACTGAAGCTTTCTTT. It specifies CASEGENTEAFF.

The rearrangement uses TRBV5-1 and TRBJ2-3; perhaps TRBD1 as D (5 bases). The CDR3 length is 16 residues. V was cut by 0 bases and J by 0 bases, with 11 bases left in between. Germline CDR1 and CDR2: SGHRS and YFSETQ. CDR3 region: CASSLGGYPSTDTQYF. CDR3 DNA: TGCGCCAGCAGCTTGGGGGGCTACCCTAGCACAGATACGCAGTATTTT.

V usage is TRBV18 and J usage is TRBJ2-7; D gene unclear. In germline, CDR1 is KGHSH, CDR2 LQKENI. V shed 2 bases and J shed 5 bases, with 4 bases lying between them. This CDR3 has 11 residues. This CDR3 reads CASSPGHEQYF. The DNA for the CDR3 is TGTGCCAGCTCACCAGGCCACGAGCAGTACTTC.

The CDR3 nucleotides read TGTGCCAGCAAGACTAGCGGGGGCACAGATACGCAGTATTTT. Amino acid sequence: CASKTSGGTDTQYF. This chain joins TRBV2 and TRBJ2-3, with 11 positions matching TRBD2. From germline, CDR1 is SNHLY and CDR2 FYNNEI. V dropped 7 bases and J dropped 1; count of bases not matched to a gene: 1. This CDR3 is 14 amino acids long.

V gene TRBV7-9 combines with J gene TRBJ2-3; TRBD2 agrees at 7 bases. CDR3 length equals 14 residues. J lost 7 bases, V lost 7 bases, and 11 bases had no gene match. Germline V gene lookup returns CDR1 SEHNR and CDR2 FQNEAQ (reference sequence). The CDR3 region has the DNA TGTGCCAGCACCCCCAGTGGGGGGGGACATACGCAGTATTTT. It yields the protein CASTPSGGGHTQYF.